What follows is one T cell receptor beta chain and its context. The sample is drawn from a study of shared clonotypes between healthy human individuals. V was pared by 5 bases and J by 3 bases, with 15 bases between. Germline V lookup: CDR1 SGDLS, CDR2 YYNGEE. The CDR3 runs to 14 residues. TCRdb's copy holds only in-frame clones and misses some; the assay was immunoSEQ multiplex PCR. The sample lists roughly 810,000 clones, around 96% occurring once. Naive-designated CD8 cells lacked CD45RO, were positively enriched for CCR7, and omitted terminally differentiated effector memory CD45RA+ cells. The sample consisted of naive CD8+ T cells sorted from blood. This sequence was found in a man aged 30-40 years in good health. This chain links TRBV9 with TRBJ2-7; the D gene is possibly TRBD2 (6 bases). The CDR3 coding sequence is TGTGCCAGCAGTAGAAGCGGGCGTATCTACGAGCAGTACTTC. It specifies CASSRSGRIYEQYF. Full variable domain (outside the CDR3, taken from reference TRBV9 and TRBJ2-7): DSGVTQTPKHLITATGQRVTLRCSPRSGDLSVYWYQQSLDQGLQFLIQYYNGEERAKGNILERFSAQQFPDLHSELNLSSLELGDSALYFCASSRSGRIYEQYFGPGTRLTVT.